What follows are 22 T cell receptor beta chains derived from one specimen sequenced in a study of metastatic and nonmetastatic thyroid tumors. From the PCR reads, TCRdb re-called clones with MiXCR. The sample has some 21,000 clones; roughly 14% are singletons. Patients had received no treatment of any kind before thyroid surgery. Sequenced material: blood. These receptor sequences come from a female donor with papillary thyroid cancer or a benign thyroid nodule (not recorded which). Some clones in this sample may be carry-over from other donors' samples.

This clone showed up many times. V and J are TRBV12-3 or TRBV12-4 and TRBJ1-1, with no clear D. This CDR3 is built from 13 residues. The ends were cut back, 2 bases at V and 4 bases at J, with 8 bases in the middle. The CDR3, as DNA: TGTGCCAGCAGTTTACTGGGGTCCACTGAAGCTTTCTTT. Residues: CASSLLGSTEAFF.

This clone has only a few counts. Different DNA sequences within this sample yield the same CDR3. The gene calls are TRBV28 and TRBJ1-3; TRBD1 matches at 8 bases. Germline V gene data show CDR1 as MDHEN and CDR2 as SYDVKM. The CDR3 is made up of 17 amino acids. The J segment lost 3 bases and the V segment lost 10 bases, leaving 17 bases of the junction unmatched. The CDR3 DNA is TGTGCCACCCAGAGGGTGGGACAGGTCGATTTTGGAAACACCATATATTTT. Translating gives CATQRVGQVDFGNTIYF. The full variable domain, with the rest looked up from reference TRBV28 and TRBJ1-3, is DVKVTQSSRYLVKRTGEKVFLECVQDMDHENMFWYRQDPGLGLRLIYFSYDVKMKEKGDIPEGYSVSREKKERFSLILESASTNQTSMYLCATQRVGQVDFGNTIYFGEGSWLTVV.

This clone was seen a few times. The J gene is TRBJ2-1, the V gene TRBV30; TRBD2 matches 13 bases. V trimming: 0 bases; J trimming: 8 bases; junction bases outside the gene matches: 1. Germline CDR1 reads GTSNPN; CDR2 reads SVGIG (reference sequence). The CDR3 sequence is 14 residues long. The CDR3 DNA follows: TGTGCCTGGAGTGTAGGACTAGCGGGAGATGAGCAGTTCTTC. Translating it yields CAWSVGLAGDEQFF.

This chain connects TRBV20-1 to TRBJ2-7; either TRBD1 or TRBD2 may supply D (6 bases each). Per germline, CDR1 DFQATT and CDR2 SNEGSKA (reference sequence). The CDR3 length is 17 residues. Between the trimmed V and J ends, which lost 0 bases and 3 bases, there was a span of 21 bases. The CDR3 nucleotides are TGCAGTGCTAGAGATGGCCTCGGGGGCGTGGAATTCTACGAGCAGTACTTC. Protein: CSARDGLGGVEFYEQYF.

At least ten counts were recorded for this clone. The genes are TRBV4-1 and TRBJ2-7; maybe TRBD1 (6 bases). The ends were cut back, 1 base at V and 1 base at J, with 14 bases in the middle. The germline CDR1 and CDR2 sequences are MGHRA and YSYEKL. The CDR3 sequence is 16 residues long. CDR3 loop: CASSQGQALGSYEQYF. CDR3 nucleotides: TGCGCCAGCAGCCAAGGACAGGCCTTAGGATCCTACGAGCAGTACTTC.

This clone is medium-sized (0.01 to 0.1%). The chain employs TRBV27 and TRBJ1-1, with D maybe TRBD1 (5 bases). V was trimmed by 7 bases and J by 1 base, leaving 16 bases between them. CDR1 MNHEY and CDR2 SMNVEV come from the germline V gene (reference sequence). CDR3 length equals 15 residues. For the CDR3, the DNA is TGTGCCAGCACTCTAGAGTGGGGGAGGAACACTGAAGCTTTCTTT. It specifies CASTLEWGRNTEAFF.

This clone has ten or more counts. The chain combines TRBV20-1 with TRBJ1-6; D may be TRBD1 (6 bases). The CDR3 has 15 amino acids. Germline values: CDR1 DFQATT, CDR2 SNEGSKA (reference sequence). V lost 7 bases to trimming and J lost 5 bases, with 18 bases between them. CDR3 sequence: CSVQGQGSDNSPLHF. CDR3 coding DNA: TGCAGTGTTCAGGGGCAGGGGTCGGATAATTCACCCCTCCACTTT.

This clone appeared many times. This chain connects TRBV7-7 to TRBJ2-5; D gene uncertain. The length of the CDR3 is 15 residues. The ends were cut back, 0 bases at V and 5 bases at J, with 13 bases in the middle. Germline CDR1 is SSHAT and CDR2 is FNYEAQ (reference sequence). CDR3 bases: TGTGCCAGCAGCTTAGCCCATACCGTAATGGAGACCCAGTACTTC. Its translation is CASSLAHTVMETQYF.

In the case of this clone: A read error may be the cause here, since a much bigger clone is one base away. CDR3 protein: CAISQGPGRDEQYF. As DNA, the CDR3 is TGTGCCATCAGCCAAGGGCCAGGGAGGGACGAGCAGTACTTC. V and J are TRBV4-2 and TRBJ2-7, with TRBD2 matching over 7 bases. Germline CDR1 LGHNA, CDR2 YNFKEQ. The CDR3 length is 14 residues.

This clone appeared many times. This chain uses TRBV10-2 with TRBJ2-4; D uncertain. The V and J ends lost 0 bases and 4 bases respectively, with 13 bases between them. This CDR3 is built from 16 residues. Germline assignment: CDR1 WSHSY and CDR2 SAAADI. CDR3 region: CASSESAWDPKNIQYF. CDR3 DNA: TGCGCCAGCAGTGAGTCGGCATGGGATCCTAAAAACATTCAGTACTTC.

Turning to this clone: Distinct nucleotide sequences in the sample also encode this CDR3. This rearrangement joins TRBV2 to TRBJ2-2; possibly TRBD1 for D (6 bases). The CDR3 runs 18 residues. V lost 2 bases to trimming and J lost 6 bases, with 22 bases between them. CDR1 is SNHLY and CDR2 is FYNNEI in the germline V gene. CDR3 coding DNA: TGTGCCAGCAGTGAACGACCTAGCAGGGGTCAGTCCGCCGGGGAGCTGTTTTTT. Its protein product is CASSERPSRGQSAGELFF.

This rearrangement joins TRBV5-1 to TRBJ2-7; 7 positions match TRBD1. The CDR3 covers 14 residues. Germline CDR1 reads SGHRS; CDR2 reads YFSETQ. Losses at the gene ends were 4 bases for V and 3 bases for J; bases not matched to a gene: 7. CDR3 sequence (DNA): TGCGCCAGCAGCGTACAGGGGTCCCACTACGAGCAGTACTTC. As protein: CASSVQGSHYEQYF.

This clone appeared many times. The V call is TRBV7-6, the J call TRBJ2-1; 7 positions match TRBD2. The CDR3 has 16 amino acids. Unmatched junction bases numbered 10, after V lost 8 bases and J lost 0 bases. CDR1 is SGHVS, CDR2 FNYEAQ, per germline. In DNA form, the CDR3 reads TGTGCCAGCCCTAGGGTGCGGGAGAGCTCCTACAATGAGCAGTTCTTC. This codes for CASPRVRESSYNEQFF.

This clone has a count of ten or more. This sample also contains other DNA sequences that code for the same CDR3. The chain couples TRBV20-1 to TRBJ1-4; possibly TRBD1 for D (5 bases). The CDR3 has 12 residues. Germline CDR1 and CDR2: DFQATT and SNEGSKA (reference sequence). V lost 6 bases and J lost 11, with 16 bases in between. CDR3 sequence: CSARRGGDKLFF. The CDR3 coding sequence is TGCAGTGCGAGGAGGGGAGGGGATAAACTGTTTTTT.

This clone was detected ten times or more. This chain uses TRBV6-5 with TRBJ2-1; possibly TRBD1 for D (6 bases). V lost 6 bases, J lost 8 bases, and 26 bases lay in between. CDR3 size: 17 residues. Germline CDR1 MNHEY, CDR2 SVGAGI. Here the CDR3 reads CASRATRGGRGLDEQFF. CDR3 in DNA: TGTGCCAGCAGGGCGACCAGGGGCGGCAGGGGTTTGGATGAGCAGTTCTTC.

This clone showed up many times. The CDR3 DNA follows: TGTGCCAGCAGCGCCCGACTAGCGGGGGGGCCGGGTTACAATGAGCAGTTCTTC. This codes for CASSARLAGGPGYNEQFF. The chain joins TRBV9 to TRBJ2-1; 14 bases are shared with TRBD2. The CDR3 loop spans 18 amino acids. Germline-derived CDR1 and CDR2 are SGDLS and YYNGEE. J lost 4 bases, V lost 3 bases, and 9 bases had no gene match.

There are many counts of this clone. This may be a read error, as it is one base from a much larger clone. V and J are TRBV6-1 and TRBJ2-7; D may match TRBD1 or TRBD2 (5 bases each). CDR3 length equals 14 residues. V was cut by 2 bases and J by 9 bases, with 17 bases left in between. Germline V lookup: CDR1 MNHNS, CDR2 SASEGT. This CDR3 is CASSESGDLGRQYF. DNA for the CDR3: TGTGCCAGCAGTGAAAGTGGGGACCTGGGAAGGCAGTACTTC.

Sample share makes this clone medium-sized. CDR3 region: CASSNDRGLSPLHF. The CDR3 bases are TGTGCCAGCAGCAATGACAGGGGGCTTTCACCCCTCCACTTT. The rearrangement links TRBV12-3 or TRBV12-4 to TRBJ1-6; 10 bases align to TRBD1. The ends lost 6 bases at V and 9 bases at J; junction bases unmatched: 5. CDR3 length: 14 amino acids.

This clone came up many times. CDR3 coding DNA: TGTGCCAGCAGCTTAGGGTCGGGGCCGGGAGACGTAGATACGCAGTATTTT. Translation gives CASSLGSGPGDVDTQYF. The chain recombines TRBV7-6 with TRBJ2-3, with D perhaps matching TRBD2 (6 bases). In germline, CDR1 is SGHVS, CDR2 FNYEAQ. Between the trimmed V and J ends, which lost 1 base and 5 bases, there was a span of 19 bases. The CDR3 sequence is 17 residues long.

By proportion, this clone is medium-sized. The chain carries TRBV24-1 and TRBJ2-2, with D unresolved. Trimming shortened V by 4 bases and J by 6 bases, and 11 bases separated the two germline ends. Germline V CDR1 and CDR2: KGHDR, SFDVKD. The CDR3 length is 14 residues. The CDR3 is CATSEPLEAGELFF. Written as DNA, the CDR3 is TGTGCCACCAGTGAACCTTTAGAGGCCGGGGAGCTGTTTTTT.

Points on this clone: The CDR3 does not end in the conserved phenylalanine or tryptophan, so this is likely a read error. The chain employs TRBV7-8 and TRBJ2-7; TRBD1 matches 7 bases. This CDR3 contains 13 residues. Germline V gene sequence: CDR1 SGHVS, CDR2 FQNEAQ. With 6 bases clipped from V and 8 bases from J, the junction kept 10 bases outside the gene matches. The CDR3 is CASRKQGRYKQYS. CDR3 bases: TGTGCCAGCAGGAAACAGGGGAGATACAAGCAGTACTCC.

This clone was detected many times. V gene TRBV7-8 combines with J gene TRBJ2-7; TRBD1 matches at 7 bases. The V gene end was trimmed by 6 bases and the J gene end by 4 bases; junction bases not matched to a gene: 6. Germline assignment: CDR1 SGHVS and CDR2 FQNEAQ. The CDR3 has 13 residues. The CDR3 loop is CASRKQGRYEQYF. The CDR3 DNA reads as TGTGCCAGCAGGAAACAGGGGAGATACGAGCAGTACTTC. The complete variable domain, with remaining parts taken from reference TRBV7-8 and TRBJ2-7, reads GAGVSQSPRYKVAKRGQDVALRCDPISGHVSLFWYQQALGQGPEFLTYFQNEAQLDKSGLPSDRFFAERPEGSVSTLKIQRTQQEDSAVYLCASRKQGRYEQYFGPGTRLTVT.